This is a list of T cell receptor beta chains from one sample in a study of blood T cell repertoires in COVID-19. Generated by immunoSEQ multiplex PCR, the TCRdb table keeps only in-frame clones and is missing some. In the table there are about 190,000 clones, more than 60% of which are singletons. Input material: peripheral blood. Receptors originate from a woman aged 50 to 60 with acute or convalescent COVID-19. Both conserved end residues are part of each CDR3. The order of the fields is D gene, J gene, V gene, clone size, CDR3 protein, CDR3 DNA. A D gene is named only where the DNA matches it firmly. A clone size is listed for some rows: how often the clone was seen (once, few, many), or a class if it is expanded.

>TRBD1|TRBJ2-7|TRBV27|NA
CASSSYTGGPPYEQYF
TGTGCCAGCAGTTCCTACACAGGGGGCCCCCCCTACGAGCAGTACTTC
>TRBD1|TRBJ2-2|TRBV19|NA
CASSATGLTGELFF
TGTGCCAGTAGTGCGACAGGGTTAACCGGGGAGCTGTTTTTT
>NA|TRBJ1-3|TRBV7-7|NA
CASSLGSGREGPSGNTIYF
TGTGCTAGCAGCTTAGGGTCGGGCAGGGAGGGACCCTCTGGAAACACCATATATTTT
>NA|TRBJ1-1|TRBV6-6|NA
CASSYSGAGWDTEAFF
TGTGCCAGCAGTTACTCAGGCGCAGGATGGGACACTGAAGCTTTCTTT
>TRBD2|TRBJ2-5|TRBV7-9|NA
CASSLLAGLQETQYF
TGTGCCAGCAGCTTACTAGCGGGCCTTCAAGAGACCCAGTACTTC
>TRBD2|TRBJ2-1|TRBV27|NA
CASSLMTSAFYNEQFF
TGTGCCAGCAGTCTAATGACTAGCGCGTTTTACAATGAGCAGTTCTTC
>NA|TRBJ1-2|TRBV5-6|NA
CASSGNPGVTNYGYTF
TGTGCCAGCAGCGGAAACCCAGGCGTAACTAACTATGGCTACACCTTC
>TRBD1|TRBJ1-5|TRBV4-1|NA
CASSLTGGQPQHF
TGCGCCAGCAGCCTAACAGGGGGTCAGCCCCAGCATTTT
>NA|TRBJ1-2|TRBV19|NA
CASSRGLDSYGYTF
TGTGCCAGTAGTAGGGGCCTTGATTCCTATGGCTACACCTTC
>NA|TRBJ1-1|TRBV6-5|NA
CASRRGSAEAFF
TGTGCCAGCAGACGGGGGAGCGCTGAAGCTTTCTTT
>NA|TRBJ2-3|TRBV29-1|NA
CSAKRGTDTQYF
TGCAGCGCCAAAAGAGGCACAGATACGCAGTATTTT
>TRBD2|TRBJ2-3|TRBV15|NA
CATSSLLAGGPDGDTQYF
TGTGCCACCAGCAGCTTACTAGCGGGAGGGCCGGACGGAGATACGCAGTATTTT
>TRBD1|TRBJ2-7|TRBV7-9|NA
CASSFMGQIYEQYF
TGTGCCAGCAGCTTCATGGGACAGATTTACGAGCAGTACTTC
>NA|TRBJ1-5|TRBV15|NA
CATSRGYLTGGRDQPQHF
TGTGCCACCAGCAGAGGCTACTTGACAGGAGGACGGGATCAGCCCCAGCATTTT
>TRBD1|TRBJ2-2|TRBV3-1/TRBV3-2|NA
CASSQKGQGASGELFF
TGTGCCAGCAGCCAAAAGGGACAGGGGGCTTCCGGGGAGCTGTTTTTT
>TRBD2|TRBJ2-7|TRBV3-1/TRBV3-2|NA
CASSPSGRAYEQYF
TGTGCCAGCAGCCCTAGCGGGAGGGCGTACGAGCAGTACTTC
>TRBD2|TRBJ2-3|TRBV19|NA
CASTIKGMKTSGEGDTQYF
TGTGCCAGCACAATCAAGGGGATGAAGACTAGCGGGGAGGGGGATACGCAGTATTTT
>NA|TRBJ1-5|TRBV6-1|NA
CASSETGLLQPQHF
TGTGCCAGCAGTGAAACAGGGTTATTACAGCCCCAGCATTTT
>NA|TRBJ2-1|TRBV24-1|NA
CATSDFAQGTYNEQFF
TGTGCCACCAGTGATTTCGCACAGGGGACTTACAATGAGCAGTTCTTC
>TRBD1|TRBJ2-7|TRBV11-2|NA
CASSLDRGQGTSYEQYF
TGTGCCAGCAGCTTAGATCGGGGACAGGGGACGTCCTACGAGCAGTACTTC
>NA|TRBJ1-4|TRBV7-8|NA
CASSRAGDEKLFF
TGTGCCAGCAGCCGGGCCGGGGATGAAAAACTGTTTTTT
>NA|TRBJ2-4|TRBV6-1|NA
CASSEWTSQYF
TGTGCCAGCAGTGAATGGACATCTCAGTACTTC
>NA|TRBJ2-5|TRBV2|NA
CASSGAMQETQYF
TGTGCCAGCAGTGGGGCGATGCAAGAGACCCAGTACTTC
>NA|TRBJ2-7|TRBV15|NA
CATSLELNSYEQYF
TGTGCCACCAGCTTAGAGTTGAACTCCTACGAGCAGTACTTC
>NA|TRBJ2-3|TRBV6-5|NA
CASSYYQGSTDTQYF
TGTGCCAGCAGTTACTACCAGGGGAGCACAGATACGCAGTATTTT
>NA|TRBJ2-4|TRBV5-1|NA
CASSLDLGGQNIQYF
TGCGCCAGCAGCTTGGATTTGGGGGGTCAAAACATTCAGTACTTC
>NA|TRBJ2-2|TRBV9|NA
CASSPTGAGELFF
TGTGCCAGCAGCCCCACCGGGGCCGGGGAGCTGTTTTTT
>NA|TRBJ1-3|TRBV5-8|NA
CASSLSRKIGNTIYF
TGTGCCAGCAGCTTGAGCAGGAAGATTGGAAACACCATATATTTT
>TRBD2|TRBJ2-1|TRBV11-2|NA
CASSFSGGNSYNEQFF
TGTGCCAGCAGCTTCAGCGGGGGAAACTCCTACAATGAGCAGTTCTTC
>NA|TRBJ1-1|TRBV29-1|NA
CSVIRTDDTEAFF
TGCAGCGTGATTCGGACAGATGACACTGAAGCTTTCTTT
>NA|TRBJ2-3|TRBV3-1/TRBV3-2|once
CASRSGLRRADTQYF
TGTGCCAGCAGGAGCGGGTTACGGCGGGCAGATACGCAGTATTTT
>NA|TRBJ1-2|TRBV28|NA
CASKPDTVRGYTF
TGTGCCAGCAAACCGGACACCGTGCGAGGCTACACCTTC
>TRBD2|TRBJ2-5|TRBV4-2|NA
CASSQTAGGLGAQYF
TGTGCCAGCAGCCAGACAGCGGGAGGGTTAGGGGCCCAGTACTTC
>TRBD1|TRBJ2-7|TRBV18|once
CASSPSRDRLYEQYF
TGTGCCAGCTCACCATCCCGGGACAGATTATACGAGCAGTACTTC
>NA|TRBJ1-2|TRBV11-2|NA
CASSSLRAGRGF
TGTGCCAGCAGCTCTCTACGGGCGGGACGAGGTTTC
>TRBD1|TRBJ1-5|TRBV6-6|NA
CASSRGQAISNQPQHF
TGTGCCAGCAGCCGTGGACAGGCTATTAGCAATCAGCCCCAGCATTTT
>TRBD1|TRBJ1-5|TRBV19|many
CASSFPQGRPQHF
TGTGCCAGTAGTTTCCCACAGGGGCGGCCCCAGCATTTT